This TCR beta chain is from a study of metastatic and nonmetastatic thyroid tumors. Study-level information: Malignant and benign thyroid patients had repertoires compared in peripheral blood and tumor or nodule tissue. The study, taken as a whole, reports: A significant increase in TCR beta diversity was reportedly seen in malignant thyroid tumors relative to benign nodules, in blood and tumor.

Trimming took 3 bases from V and 8 from J, leaving 13 bases between them. CDR1 is SGHTA, CDR2 FQGNSA, per germline. This CDR3 has 14 residues. Worth noting for this clone: Its specificity is unknown.

Among the patients, none had received any treatment before thyroid surgery. As originally analysed: CDR3 was compared across clinicopathological groups, and the resulting differences were used to build a distant-metastasis classifier for papillary thyroid cancer. TCRdb re-analyzed the PCR reads using MiXCR. TCRdb, rather than the study authors, made the V and J calls. The sample shows about 5,400 clones, 35% to 40% of them seen only once. Sequences were obtained from adjacent normal tissue. The receptor was derived from a female donor with papillary thyroid cancer or a benign thyroid nodule (not recorded which). Some clones in this sample may be carry-over from other donors' samples. The chain links TRBV7-2 to TRBJ1-4; D unclear. The CDR3 here is CASSFWGLDEKLFF. For the CDR3, the DNA is TGTGCCAGCAGCTTTTGGGGTCTGGACGAAAAACTGTTTTTT.